Given below is one T cell receptor (beta chain) in context. The source of the sample is a study of monozygotic twins with inflammatory bowel disease. The CDR3 is 14 residues long. Germline V gives CDR1 SGHAT, CDR2 FQNNGV. Using the 5' RACE reads, TCRdb records one entry per CDR3 protein without DNA. The sample's table shows fewer than 200,000 distinct CDR3 sequences. The sequencing sample was made of blood. The rearrangement joins TRBV11-2 to TRBJ2-1; TCRdb selects TRBD1, and the lack of DNA leaves this call unchecked. The sequence was obtained from a human donor with ulcerative colitis or Crohn's disease, or a healthy co-twin of an affected twin (not recorded which). CDR3 amino acids: CASIPGPRVGEQFF.